These 16 T cell receptor beta chains were all obtained from the same sample, sequenced in a study of tissue T cells after allogeneic stem cell transplantation. Measured with immunoSEQ multiplex PCR; TCRdb has only the in-frame clones, and not every one. The table lists around 10,000 clones, about two fifths of them singletons. Time point denoted: mouse harvest day 7 after allogeneic transplant. Mouse grafts combined 10^7 T-cell-depleted bone marrow cells with 10^6 splenic CD5+ T cells. Sequencing was done on a sample of skin. Receptor source: a female BALB/c mouse given C57BL/6 T cells with graft-versus-host disease after an allogeneic hematopoietic cell transplant.

As to this clone: Genes here carry mouse names. The read terminates 1 residue before the CDR3 end, so the remaining end is supplied by the germline J gene. The chain employs TRBV19 and TRBJ1-1; D not resolved. Germline V lookup: CDR1 FNHDT, CDR2 SITEND (reference sequence). V lost 2 bases and J lost 1, with 3 bases in between. CDR3 length: 12 amino acids. Partial CDR3 DNA: TGTGCCAGCAGTATTAGGAACACAGAAGTCTTC. Its translation is CASSIRNTEVF. The whole CDR3 reads CASSIRNTEVFF.

As for this clone: Mouse gene names and germline throughout. Sequencing ends 1 residue short of the CDR3 end; the germline J gene provides the rest. The chain couples TRBV13-2 to TRBJ2-5, with 9 bases that match TRBD2. The germline CDR1 and CDR2 sequences are NNHNN and SYGAGS (reference sequence). With 2 bases clipped from V and 4 bases from J, the junction kept 5 bases outside the gene matches. The CDR3 is 15 residues long. CDR3 amino acids: CASGEMGGREDTQYF. The CDR3 DNA, read in part, is TGTGCCAGCGGTGAAATGGGGGGGCGCGAAGACACCCAGTAC.

Only a few counts were recorded for this clone. Here the gene names and germline are mouse. Coverage ceases 1 residue before the CDR3 finishes, and the germline J gene fills in the end. The chain carries TRBV31 and TRBJ1-2; tentatively, D is TRBD1 (5 bases). The CDR3 has 15 residues. V shed 1 base and J shed 0 bases, with 12 bases lying between them. CDR1 GKSSPN and CDR2 SITVG come from the germline V gene. The CDR3 loop is CAWSPLGTANSDYTF. Incomplete CDR3 DNA: TGTGCCTGGAGTCCCCTAGGGACCGCAAACTCCGACTACACC.

Concerning this clone itself: Genes and germline are mouse. The sequence runs out 1 residue before the end of the CDR3; the remainder is reconstructed from the germline J gene. This chain joins TRBV20 and TRBJ2-4; TRBD2 agrees at 13 bases. Germline assignment: CDR1 GFQATS and CDR2 STVNSAI. The CDR3 has 16 amino acids. Losses at the gene ends were 4 bases for V and 3 bases for J; bases not matched to a gene: 7. CDR3 protein: CGATDWGGLGQNTLYF. Incomplete CDR3 DNA: TGTGGTGCTACGGACTGGGGGGGCTTGGGGCAAAACACCTTGTAC.

This clone came up a few times. Gene names refer to mouse genes. The read ends 1 residue before the CDR3 terminus; that terminus is restored from the germline J gene. J is TRBJ1-4 and V is TRBV26, with a possible D match to TRBD1 (6 bases). The germline V and J ends were trimmed by 4 bases and 0 bases, with 9 bases remaining between them. CDR3 length equals 15 residues. The germline CDR1 and CDR2 sequences are KGHPV and FQNQEV (reference sequence). The CDR3 bases that were read are TGTGCCAGCAGTCCCGGACAGTTTTCCAACGAAAGATTATTT. This gives the protein CASSPGQFSNERLF. The whole CDR3 sequence is CASSPGQFSNERLFF.

By its share, this clone is medium-sized. Germline and genes here are mouse. The read ends 1 residue before the CDR3 terminus; that terminus is restored from the germline J gene. This sequence joins TRBV23 and TRBJ2-3; the tabulated D call, TRBD2, remains unverified against the DNA. Germline V CDR1 and CDR2: KGHTA, FQNQQP. The CDR3 has 15 amino acids. CDR3 loop: CSSSQLGASAETLYF. The part of the CDR3 DNA that was read is TGCTCCAGCAGTCAACTGGGGGCTAGTGCAGAAACGCTGTAT.

In regard to this clone: Gene labels here are mouse ones. The missing CDR3 end, 1 residue past where the read stops, is filled in from the germline J gene. The J gene is TRBJ2-4, the V gene TRBV3, with TRBD1 matching 8 bases. CDR1 SNHLY and CDR2 FYNGKV come from the germline V gene (reference sequence). The V gene end was trimmed by 4 bases and the J gene end by 4 bases; junction bases not matched to a gene: 1. This CDR3 is 13 amino acids long. The part of the CDR3 DNA that was read is TGTGCCAGCAGCTCGGGACAGGAAAACACCTTGTAC. It encodes CASSSGQENTLY. The full CDR3 is CASSSGQENTLYF.

A word on this clone: Genes here carry mouse names. The CDR3 end is not reached by the read, which stops 1 residue before it; the germline J gene fills it in. V usage is TRBV2 and J usage is TRBJ2-3, with TRBD2 identical over 8 bases. V was pared by 0 bases and J by 1 base, with 3 bases of the junction left unmatched. The CDR3 has 16 amino acids. Per germline, CDR1 LGHNA and CDR2 YSYQKL. Incomplete CDR3 DNA: TGTGCCAGCAGCCAAGAAGGGGGGGCTGGTGCAGAAACGCTGTAT. It encodes CASSQEGGAGAETLY. The full CDR3 is CASSQEGGAGAETLYF.

With regard to this clone: Gene names follow the mouse nomenclature. The read ends 1 residue before the CDR3 terminus; that terminus is restored from the germline J gene. The chain uses TRBV2 and TRBJ2-5; perhaps D is TRBD1 or TRBD2 (5 bases each). The CDR3 has 15 residues. V dropped 0 bases and J dropped 3 bases, with 10 bases sitting between them. Germline values: CDR1 LGHNA, CDR2 YSYQKL. Partial CDR3 DNA: TGTGCCAGCAGCCAAGATGGGGCACGGCAAGACACCCAGTAC. The encoded protein is CASSQDGARQDTQY. The CDR3 reads in full as CASSQDGARQDTQYF.

About this clone: Genes here carry mouse names. The read gets to within 1 residue of the CDR3 end, and the germline J gene fills in the rest. The chain combines TRBV15 with TRBJ2-1; 7 bases match TRBD1. Germline V gene sequence: CDR1 SGHND, CDR2 FRSKSL. The V and J ends lost 5 bases and 8 bases, in that order; junction bases with no gene match: 6. The CDR3 contains 13 residues. The CDR3 reads CASSRDSLSEQFF. Incomplete CDR3 DNA: TGTGCCAGCAGTCGGGACAGCCTCTCTGAGCAGTTC.

Comments on this clone: Gene names and germline refer to mouse. The read falls 1 residue short of the CDR3 end, and the missing part is taken from the germline J gene. The chain links TRBV23 to TRBJ2-5; the table's D call, TRBD2, was not checked against the DNA. Germline-derived CDR1 and CDR2 are KGHTA and FQNQQP. The CDR3 is 14 amino acids. The CDR3 DNA, read in part, is TGCTCCAGCAGTCATGACTGGGGGGTTGACACCCAGTAC. Amino acid sequence: CSSSHDWGVDTQY. The entire CDR3 protein is CSSSHDWGVDTQYF.

Turning to this clone: Mouse gene names apply. The read stops 1 residue short of the end of the CDR3; the missing end is completed from the germline J gene. The chain combines TRBV26 with TRBJ2-7; 7 bases map to TRBD2. Germline CDR1 and CDR2: KGHPV and FQNQEV (reference sequence). The CDR3 is made up of 10 amino acids. V was clipped by 6 bases and J by 9 bases; unmatched bases: 2. CDR3 DNA, as far as it was read: TGTGCCAGCAGCGGGGGGGTACAGTAC. It encodes CASSGGVQY. The whole CDR3 sequence reads CASSGGVQYF.

Turning to this clone: Genes and germline are mouse. The observed sequence ends 1 residue before the CDR3 terminus, with the missing tail filled in from the germline J gene. The chain employs TRBV5 and TRBJ2-1; 11 nucleotides line up with TRBD2. V lost 3 bases to trimming and J lost 0 bases; unmatched junction nucleotides: 10. The CDR3 sequence is 19 residues long. The V gene's germline CDR1 is LGHNA and CDR2 YNLKQL (reference sequence). CDR3 loop: CASSHGSGTGGYNYAEQFF. CDR3 DNA, as far as it was read: TGTGCCAGCAGCCACGGCTCCGGGACTGGGGGCTATAACTATGCTGAGCAGTTC.

Details on this clone: Gene names follow the mouse nomenclature. The CDR3 DNA, read in part, is TGTGCCAGCAGCCCCCGGACTGGGGGCTATGCTGAGCAGTTC. Translating it yields CASSPRTGGYAEQF. The full CDR3 reads CASSPRTGGYAEQFF. The rearrangement links TRBV3 to TRBJ2-1; 10 nucleotides line up with TRBD2. The read gets to within 1 residue of the CDR3 end, and the germline J gene fills in the rest. The CDR3 has 15 amino acids. With V trimmed by 5 bases and J by 3 bases, 4 bases remained unmatched. Germline CDR1 reads SNHLY; CDR2 reads FYNGKV (reference sequence).

Comment on this clone: Here the gene names and germline are mouse. Read sequence stops 1 residue before the CDR3 end, and the germline J gene provides the missing end. The chain has TRBV31 and TRBJ2-2; 7 bases are shared with TRBD2. CDR3 length: 15 amino acids. V trimming: 0 bases; J trimming: 0 bases; junction bases outside the gene matches: 1. CDR1 GKSSPN and CDR2 SITVG come from the germline V gene. This CDR3 reads CAWSLWGANTGQLYF. The CDR3 DNA, read in part, is TGTGCCTGGAGTCTATGGGGGGCAAACACCGGGCAGCTCTAC.

This clone was counted only a few times. The germline and genes are mouse ones. The read ends 1 residue early relative to the CDR3; the germline J gene fills the gap. The chain combines TRBV4 with TRBJ1-1; TRBD1 agrees at 9 bases. The CDR3 contains 15 residues. Germline V CDR1 and CDR2: LGHDT, YNNKQL (reference sequence). Trimming removed 5 bases from V and 0 bases from J; junction bases left unmatched: 4. The sequenced CDR3 bases are TGTGCCAGCAGCGCCAGACAGGGGGCAAACACAGAAGTCTTC. This encodes CASSARQGANTEVF. The entire CDR3 protein is CASSARQGANTEVFF.